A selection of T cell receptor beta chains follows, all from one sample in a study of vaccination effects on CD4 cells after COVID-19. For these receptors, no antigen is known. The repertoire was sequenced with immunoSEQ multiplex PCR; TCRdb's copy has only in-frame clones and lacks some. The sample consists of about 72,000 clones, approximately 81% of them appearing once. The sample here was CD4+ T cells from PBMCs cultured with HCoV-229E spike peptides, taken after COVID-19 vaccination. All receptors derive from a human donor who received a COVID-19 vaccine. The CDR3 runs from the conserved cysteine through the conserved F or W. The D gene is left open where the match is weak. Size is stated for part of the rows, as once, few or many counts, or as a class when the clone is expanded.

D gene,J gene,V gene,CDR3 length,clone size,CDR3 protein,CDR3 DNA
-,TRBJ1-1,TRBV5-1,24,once,CASSHPSGDLKSIGLEWKNTEAFF,TGCGCCAGCAGCCACCCGTCAGGGGACCTAAAATCTATTGGCTTAGAGTGGAAGAACACTGAAGCTTTCTTT
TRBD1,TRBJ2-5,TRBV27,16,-,CASSFFGTGSQETQYF,TGTGCCAGCAGTTTTTTCGGGACAGGGTCGCAAGAGACCCAGTACTTC
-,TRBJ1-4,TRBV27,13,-,CASRKGGSEKLFF,TGTGCCAGCAGAAAGGGGGGGAGTGAAAAACTGTTTTTT
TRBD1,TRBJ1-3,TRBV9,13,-,CASSTRQGATIYF,TGTGCCAGCAGCACGAGACAGGGTGCCACCATATATTTT
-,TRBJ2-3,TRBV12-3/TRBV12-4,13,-,CASRGGPTLKQYF,TGTGCCAGCAGAGGCGGACCCACCTTGAAGCAGTATTTT
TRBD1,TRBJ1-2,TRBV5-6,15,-,CASREWGQGNYGYTF,TGTGCCAGCAGGGAGTGGGGACAGGGGAACTATGGCTACACCTTC
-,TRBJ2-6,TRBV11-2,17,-,CASSIGSGVFGANVLTF,TGTGCCAGCAGCATAGGATCAGGGGTTTTCGGGGCCAACGTCCTGACTTTC
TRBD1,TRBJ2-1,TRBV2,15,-,CASRVGQGGYNEQFF,TGTGCCAGCAGAGTTGGACAGGGCGGATACAATGAGCAGTTCTTC
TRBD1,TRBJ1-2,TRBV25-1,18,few,CASSEYGTGGRGDYGYTF,TGTGCCAGCAGTGAATACGGGACAGGGGGCAGGGGGGACTATGGCTACACCTTC
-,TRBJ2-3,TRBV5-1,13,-,CASSLGLRDTQYF,TGCGCCAGCAGCTTGGGACTCAGGGATACGCAGTATTTT
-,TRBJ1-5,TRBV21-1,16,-,CASSKVRTVFNQPQHF,TGTGCCAGCAGCAAAGTTCGGACAGTCTTTAATCAGCCCCAGCATTTT